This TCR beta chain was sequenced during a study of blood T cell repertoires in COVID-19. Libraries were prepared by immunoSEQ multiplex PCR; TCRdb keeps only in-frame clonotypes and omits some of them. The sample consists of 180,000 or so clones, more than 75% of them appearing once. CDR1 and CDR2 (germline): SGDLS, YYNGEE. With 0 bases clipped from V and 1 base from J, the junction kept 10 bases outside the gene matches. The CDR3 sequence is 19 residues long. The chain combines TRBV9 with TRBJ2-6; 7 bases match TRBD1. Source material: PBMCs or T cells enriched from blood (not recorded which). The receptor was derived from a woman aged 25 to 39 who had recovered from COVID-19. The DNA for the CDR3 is TGTGCCAGCAGCGTAGGGGACAGTATGACATATTCTGGGGCCAACGTCCTGACTTTC. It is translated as CASSVGDSMTYSGANVLTF.